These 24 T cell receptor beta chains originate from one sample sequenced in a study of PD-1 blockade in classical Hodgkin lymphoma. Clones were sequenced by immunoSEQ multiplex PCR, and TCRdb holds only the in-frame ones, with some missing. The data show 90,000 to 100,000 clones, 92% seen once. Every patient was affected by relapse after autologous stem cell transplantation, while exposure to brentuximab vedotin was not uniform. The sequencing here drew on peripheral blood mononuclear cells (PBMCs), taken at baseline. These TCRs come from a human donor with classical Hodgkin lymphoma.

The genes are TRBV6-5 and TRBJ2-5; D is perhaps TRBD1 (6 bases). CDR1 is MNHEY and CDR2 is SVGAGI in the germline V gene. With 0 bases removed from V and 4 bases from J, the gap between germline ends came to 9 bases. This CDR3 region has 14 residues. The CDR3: CASSYSRTAETQYF. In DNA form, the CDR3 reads TGTGCCAGCAGTTACTCCCGGACAGCAGAGACCCAGTACTTC.

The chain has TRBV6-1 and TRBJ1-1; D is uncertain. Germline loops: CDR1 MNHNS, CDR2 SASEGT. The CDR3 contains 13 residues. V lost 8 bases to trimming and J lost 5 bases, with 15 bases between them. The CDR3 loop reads CASVAGRRTEAFF. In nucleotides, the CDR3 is TGTGCCAGCGTCGCGGGCAGGAGGACTGAAGCTTTCTTT.

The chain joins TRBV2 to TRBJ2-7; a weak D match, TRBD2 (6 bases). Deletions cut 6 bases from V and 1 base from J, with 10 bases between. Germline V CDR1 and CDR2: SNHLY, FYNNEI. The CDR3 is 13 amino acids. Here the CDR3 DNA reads TGTGCCAGCAGCGCCGGGACTTCCTACGAGCAGTACTTC. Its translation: CASSAGTSYEQYF.

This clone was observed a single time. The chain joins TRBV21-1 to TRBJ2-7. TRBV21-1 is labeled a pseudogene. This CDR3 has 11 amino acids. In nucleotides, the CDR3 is TGTGCCAGAGTAAATGCCTACGAGCAGTACTTC. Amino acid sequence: CARVNAYEQYF.

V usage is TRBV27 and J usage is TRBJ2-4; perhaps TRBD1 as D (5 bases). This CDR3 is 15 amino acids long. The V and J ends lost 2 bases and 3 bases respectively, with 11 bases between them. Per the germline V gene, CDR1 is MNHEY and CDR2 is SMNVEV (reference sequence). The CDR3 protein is CASSLLRQYKNIQYF. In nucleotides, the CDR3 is TGTGCCAGCAGTTTACTAAGACAGTACAAAAACATTCAGTACTTC.

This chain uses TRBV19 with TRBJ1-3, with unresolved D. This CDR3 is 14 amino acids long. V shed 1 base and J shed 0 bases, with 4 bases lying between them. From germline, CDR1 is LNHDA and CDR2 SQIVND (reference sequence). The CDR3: CASSIANSGNTIYF. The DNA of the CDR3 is TGTGCCAGTAGTATAGCCAACTCTGGAAACACCATATATTTT.

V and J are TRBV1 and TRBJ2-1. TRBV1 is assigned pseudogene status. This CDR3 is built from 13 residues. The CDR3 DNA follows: TGCACCAGCAGCCCGCCGTCCCCCCATGAGCAGTTCTTC. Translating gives CTSSPPSPHEQFF.

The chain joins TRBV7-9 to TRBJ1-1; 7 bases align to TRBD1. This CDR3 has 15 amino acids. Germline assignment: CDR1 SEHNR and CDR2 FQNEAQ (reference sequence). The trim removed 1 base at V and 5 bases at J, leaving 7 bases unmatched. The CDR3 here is CASSLGQGGLTEAFF. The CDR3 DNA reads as TGTGCCAGCAGCTTAGGGCAGGGGGGCTTGACTGAAGCTTTCTTT.

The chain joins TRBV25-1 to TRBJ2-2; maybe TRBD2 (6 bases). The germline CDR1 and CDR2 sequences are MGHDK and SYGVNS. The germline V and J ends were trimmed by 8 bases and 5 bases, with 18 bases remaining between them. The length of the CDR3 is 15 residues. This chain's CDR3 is CASLAGTGLTGELFF. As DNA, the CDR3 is TGTGCCAGCTTGGCCGGGACTGGACTTACCGGGGAGCTGTTTTTT.

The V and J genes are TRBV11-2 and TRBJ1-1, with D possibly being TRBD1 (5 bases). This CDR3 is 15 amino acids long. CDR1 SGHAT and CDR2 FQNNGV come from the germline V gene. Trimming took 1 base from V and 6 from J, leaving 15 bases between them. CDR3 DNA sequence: TGTGCCAGCAGCTTAGGACAGACCCTTTATTCTGAAGCTTTCTTT. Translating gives CASSLGQTLYSEAFF.

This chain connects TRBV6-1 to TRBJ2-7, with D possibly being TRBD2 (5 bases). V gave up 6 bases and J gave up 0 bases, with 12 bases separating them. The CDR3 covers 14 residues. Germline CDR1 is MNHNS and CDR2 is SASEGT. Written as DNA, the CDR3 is TGTGCCAGCAGAACCACTAGAACCTCCTACGAGCAGTACTTC. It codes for CASRTTRTSYEQYF.

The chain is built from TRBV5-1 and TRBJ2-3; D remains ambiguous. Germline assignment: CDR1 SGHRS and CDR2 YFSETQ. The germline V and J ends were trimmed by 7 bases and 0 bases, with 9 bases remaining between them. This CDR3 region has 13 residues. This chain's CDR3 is CASGDTSTDTQYF. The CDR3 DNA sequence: TGCGCCAGCGGAGATACTAGCACAGATACGCAGTATTTT.

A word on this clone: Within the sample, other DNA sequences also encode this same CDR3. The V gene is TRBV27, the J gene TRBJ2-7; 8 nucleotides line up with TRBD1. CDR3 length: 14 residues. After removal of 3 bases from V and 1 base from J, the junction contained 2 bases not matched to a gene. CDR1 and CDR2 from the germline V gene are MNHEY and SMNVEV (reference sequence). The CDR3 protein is CASSLDRASYEQYF. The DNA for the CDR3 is TGTGCCAGCAGTTTGGACAGGGCTTCCTACGAGCAGTACTTC.

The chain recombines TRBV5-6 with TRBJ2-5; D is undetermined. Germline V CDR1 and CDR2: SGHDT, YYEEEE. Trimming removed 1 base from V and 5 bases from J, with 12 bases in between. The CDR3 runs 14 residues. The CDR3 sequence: CASSLIPAVETQYF. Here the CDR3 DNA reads TGTGCCAGCAGCTTGATCCCGGCAGTCGAGACCCAGTACTTC.

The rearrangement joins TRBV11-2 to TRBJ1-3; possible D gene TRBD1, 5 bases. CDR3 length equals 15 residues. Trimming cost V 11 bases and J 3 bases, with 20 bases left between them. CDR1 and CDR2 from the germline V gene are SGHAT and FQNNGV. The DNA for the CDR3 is TGTGCCGGTTCTGGACACCCAAAGGGTGGAAACACCATATATTTT. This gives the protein CAGSGHPKGGNTIYF.

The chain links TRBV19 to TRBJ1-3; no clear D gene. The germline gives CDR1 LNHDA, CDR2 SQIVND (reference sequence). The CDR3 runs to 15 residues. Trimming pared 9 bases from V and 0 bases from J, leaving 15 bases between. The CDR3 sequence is CASDLGSYSGNTIYF. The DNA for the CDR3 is TGTGCCAGCGACCTGGGGAGCTACTCTGGAAACACCATATATTTT.

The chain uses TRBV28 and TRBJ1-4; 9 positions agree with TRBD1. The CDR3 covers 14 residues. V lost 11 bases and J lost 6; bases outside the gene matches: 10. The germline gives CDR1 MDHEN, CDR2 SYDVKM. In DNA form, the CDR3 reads TGTGCCTCACAGGGGGCCGGTGGGTATGAAAAACTGTTTTTT. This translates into CASQGAGGYEKLFF.

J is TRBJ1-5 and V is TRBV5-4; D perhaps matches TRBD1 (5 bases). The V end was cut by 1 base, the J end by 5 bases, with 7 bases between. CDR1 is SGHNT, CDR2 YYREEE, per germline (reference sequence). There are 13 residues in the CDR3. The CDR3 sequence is CASSLMGDQPQHF. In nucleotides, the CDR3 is TGTGCCAGCAGCTTGATGGGGGATCAGCCCCAGCATTTT.

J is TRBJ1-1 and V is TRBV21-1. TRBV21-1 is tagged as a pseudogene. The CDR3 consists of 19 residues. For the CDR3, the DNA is TGTGCCAGCCCGGGGGAGTACAGGGCAGGGGAGCACATGAACACTGAAGCTTTCTTT. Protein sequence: CASPGEYRAGEHMNTEAFF.

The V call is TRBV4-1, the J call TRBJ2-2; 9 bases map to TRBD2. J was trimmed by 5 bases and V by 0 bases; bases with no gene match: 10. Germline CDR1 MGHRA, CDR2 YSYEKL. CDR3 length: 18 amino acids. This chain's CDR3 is CASSQDPHLAGSTGELFF. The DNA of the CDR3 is TGCGCCAGCAGCCAAGATCCCCACCTAGCGGGATCTACCGGGGAGCTGTTTTTT.

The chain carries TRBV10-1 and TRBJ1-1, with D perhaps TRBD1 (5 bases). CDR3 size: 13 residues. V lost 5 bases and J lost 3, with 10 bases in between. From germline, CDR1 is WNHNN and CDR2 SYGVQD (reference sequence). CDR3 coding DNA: TGCGCCAGCAGTCAGGGTCGGTACACTGAAGCTTTCTTT. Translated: CASSQGRYTEAFF.

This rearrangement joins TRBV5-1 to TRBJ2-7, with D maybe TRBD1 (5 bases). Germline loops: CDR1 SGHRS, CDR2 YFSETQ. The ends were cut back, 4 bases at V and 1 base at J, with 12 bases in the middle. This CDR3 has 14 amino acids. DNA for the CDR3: TGCGCCAGCAGCCCGACAGCCTTTTCCTACGAGCAGTACTTC. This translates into CASSPTAFSYEQYF.

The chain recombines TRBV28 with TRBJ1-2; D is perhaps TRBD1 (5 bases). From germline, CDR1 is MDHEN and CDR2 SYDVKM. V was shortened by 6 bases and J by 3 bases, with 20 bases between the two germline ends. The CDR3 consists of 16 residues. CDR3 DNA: TGTGCCAGCAGCTTAACCCCGACAGAATTGGACTATGGCTACACCTTC. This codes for CASSLTPTELDYGYTF.

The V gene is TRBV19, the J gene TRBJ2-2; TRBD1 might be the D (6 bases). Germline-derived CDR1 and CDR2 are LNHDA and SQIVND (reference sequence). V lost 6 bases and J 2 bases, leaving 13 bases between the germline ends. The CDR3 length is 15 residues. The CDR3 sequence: CASRTGTTNTGELFF. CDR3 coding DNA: TGTGCCAGTAGAACCGGGACAACAAACACCGGGGAGCTGTTTTTT.